The rows below give T cell receptor beta chains drawn from one sample of a study of cytomegalovirus exposure and HLA in healthy donors. Method: immunoSEQ multiplex PCR; TCRdb's copy keeps in-frame clones and lacks some. Seen here are fewer than 250,000 clones, roughly 83% observed once, and the top ten hold roughly 0.66%. Sequenced sample: PBMCs. Source of these receptors: a boy between 2 and 10 years old in good health and CMV-seronegative. Both conserved end residues are part of each CDR3. The D gene is left open where the match is weak. The size field is filled for only some rows; it gives once, few, many or a size class.

TRBJ1-2,NA,NA,TRBV27,CATQSVEGNGYTF,TGTGCCACCCAATCCGTTGAGGGAAATGGCTACACCTTC
TRBJ2-7,NA,NA,TRBV6-1,CASSEESISYEQYF,TGTGCCAGCAGTGAAGAATCAATCTCCTACGAGCAGTACTTC
TRBJ2-7,NA,NA,TRBV6-5,CASSSGEQYF,TGTGCCAGCAGTTCGGGGGAGCAGTACTTC
TRBJ2-1,TRBD1,NA,TRBV27,CASTPAGTGSYNEQFF,TGTGCCAGCACCCCCGCGGGGACAGGGTCATACAATGAGCAGTTCTTC
TRBJ2-3,NA,NA,TRBV7-2,CASSWAGGTSTDTQYF,TGTGCCAGCAGCTGGGCCGGCGGGACTAGCACAGATACGCAGTATTTT
TRBJ2-1,NA,NA,TRBV27,CASSFIAGSDEQFF,TGTGCCAGCAGTTTTATAGCCGGGAGCGATGAGCAGTTCTTC
TRBJ2-7,NA,NA,TRBV6-5,CASSAQGSTYEQYF,TGTGCCAGCAGTGCGCAGGGGTCAACCTACGAGCAGTACTTC
TRBJ1-2,TRBD1,NA,TRBV6-1,CASSEIGQAAVYGYTF,TGTGCCAGCAGTGAAATAGGACAGGCGGCGGTCTATGGCTACACCTTC
TRBJ2-1,TRBD2,NA,TRBV19,CASSMWEGQDEQFF,TGTGCCAGTAGTATGTGGGAGGGCCAGGATGAGCAGTTCTTC
TRBJ2-1,NA,NA,TRBV7-8,CATCDSSYNEQFF,TGTGCCACATGCGATAGCTCCTACAATGAGCAGTTCTTC
TRBJ2-1,TRBD2,NA,TRBV6-1,CASSEDSGGQNEQFF,TGTGCCAGCAGTGAAGATAGCGGGGGGCAGAATGAGCAGTTCTTC
TRBJ2-7,TRBD1,NA,TRBV2,CASSGLEKKGAHSYEQYF,TGTGCCAGCAGTGGTTTAGAAAAGAAGGGGGCTCATTCCTACGAGCAGTACTTC
TRBJ2-1,NA,once,TRBV7-2,CASLRRSNNEQFF,TGTGCCAGCCTAAGGAGATCGAACAATGAGCAGTTCTTC
TRBJ2-7,NA,NA,TRBV10-1,CASSDSGKFNEQYF,TGCGCCAGCAGTGATTCCGGGAAGTTTAACGAGCAGTACTTC
TRBJ2-7,NA,NA,TRBV25-1,CASSEFGEISYEQYF,TGTGCCAGCAGTGAATTTGGAGAGATCTCCTACGAGCAGTACTTC
TRBJ1-5,NA,few,TRBV19,CASSIGGRSNQPQHF,TGTGCCAGTAGTATAGGGGGGCGAAGCAATCAGCCCCAGCATTTT
TRBJ2-7,TRBD1,NA,TRBV7-8,CASSSGTGGRIEQYF,TGTGCCAGCAGCTCCGGGACAGGGGGCCGGATCGAGCAGTACTTC
TRBJ1-1,NA,NA,TRBV7-9,CASSRPGSTEAFF,TGTGCCAGCAGCCGCCCCGGGTCCACTGAAGCTTTCTTT
TRBJ2-1,NA,once,TRBV2,CASRRGRDKNNEQFF,TGTGCCAGCAGAAGAGGTCGGGACAAAAACAATGAGCAGTTCTTC
TRBJ2-3,TRBD2,NA,TRBV5-1,CASSREASTPDTQYF,TGCGCCAGCAGCCGGGAGGCTAGCACCCCAGATACGCAGTATTTT
TRBJ2-7,TRBD2,NA,TRBV5-6,CASSLTSGSYEQYF,TGTGCCAGCAGCCTCACTAGCGGGAGCTACGAGCAGTACTTC
TRBJ2-2,TRBD2,NA,TRBV6-5,CASSLAGENTGELFF,TGTGCCAGCAGTCTAGCGGGGGAGAACACCGGGGAGCTGTTTTTT